These T cell receptor beta chains were read from a single sample in a study of T cell responses to AZD1222 COVID-19 vaccine. The table came from immunoSEQ multiplex PCR; TCRdb's copy has only in-frame clones and leaves some out. The sample records about 120,000 clones, around 90% being singletons. The input for sequencing was peripheral blood, taken on day 0 of AZD1222 vaccination. Receptor source: an adult in good health. The CDR3 runs from the conserved cysteine through the conserved F or W.

j_call | v_call | cdr3_aa
TRBJ1-1 | TRBV5-1 | CASSWDRGSTEAFF
TRBJ1-2 | TRBV6-5 | CALGGRVNYGYTF
TRBJ2-1 | TRBV11-2 | CASSPSRGAISRVNEQFF
TRBJ2-1 | TRBV2 | CASIGWGGRNEQFF
TRBJ1-1 | TRBV29-1 | CSVVRRADTEAFF
TRBJ2-3 | TRBV9 | CASSVGRGGTDTQYF
TRBJ1-4 | TRBV4-1 | CASSSRQGSREKLFF
TRBJ2-7 | TRBV19 | CASSTTGADEQYF
TRBJ1-1 | TRBV7-2 | CASSSGTGMMNTEAFF
TRBJ2-3 | TRBV19 | CASSIFPAVTDTQYF
TRBJ2-7 | TRBV7-2 | CASSLQDSEQYF
TRBJ2-4 | TRBV15 | CATSRDTAATHLSRNIQYF
TRBJ1-1 | TRBV4-3 | CASSQVGGVEAFF
TRBJ2-7 | TRBV4-1 | CASSRIPGYEQYF
TRBJ2-1 | TRBV18 | CASSPQGNEQFF
TRBJ2-3 | TRBV4-3 | CASSQGDRVTDTQYF
TRBJ2-5 | TRBV2 | CASSEGSSGGHTTQYF
TRBJ1-1 | TRBV6-1 | CASSERGNTEAFF
TRBJ2-7 | TRBV6-5 | CASSYSIPGGSYEQYF
TRBJ1-3 | TRBV11-2 | CASSLHGNTIYF
TRBJ2-7 | TRBV6-5 | CASSYRQGAYEQYF
TRBJ1-1 | TRBV14 | CASSQLRSLRGAEAFF
TRBJ1-5 | TRBV6-5 | CASSRPAGPQHF
TRBJ2-7 | TRBV5-4 | CASSLGGALEQYF
TRBJ2-7 | TRBV6-5 | CASQQGYEQYF
TRBJ1-5 | TRBV3-1/TRBV3-2 | CASSQAGTGGSEPQHF
TRBJ1-4 | TRBV7-7 | CASSADRFNEKLFF
TRBJ2-2 | TRBV7-9 | CASSPRGGLDTGELFF
TRBJ2-7 | TRBV21-1 | CASSKAPGLHSYEQYF
TRBJ2-1 | TRBV19 | CASSNAGTVGGSGNEQFF
TRBJ1-6 | TRBV6-2/TRBV6-3 | CASSRGRSYNSPLHF
TRBJ2-6 | TRBV2 | CASSDGGIRGANVLTF
TRBJ1-5 | TRBV28 | CASSGQKPQHF
TRBJ2-5 | TRBV10-2 | CASSGLAGGPSQETQYF
TRBJ1-2 | TRBV11-2 | CASSLASLTTADYGYTF
TRBJ1-1 | TRBV4-2 | CASSQSTPGQGFMNTEAFF
TRBJ1-4 | TRBV5-1 | CASSLRDSNEKLFF
TRBJ1-1 | TRBV30 | CAWSVDNTEAFF
TRBJ1-2 | TRBV19 | CASSLGGANGYTF
TRBJ1-1 | TRBV6-5 | CASNGQGYTEAFF
TRBJ1-4 | TRBV4-3 | CASSQDGSGGGREKLFF
TRBJ2-5 | TRBV4-1 | CASSQVTSGGETQYF
TRBJ1-2 | TRBV19 | CASSLTAYPGNYGYTF
TRBJ1-5 | TRBV7-9 | CASSLGTAGNQPQHF
TRBJ2-2 | TRBV24-1 | CATSDSRSDRAGTAGELFF
TRBJ1-5 | TRBV12-5 | CASRRDGPGNQPQHF
TRBJ2-7 | TRBV5-1 | CASSITGAEQYF
TRBJ2-6 | TRBV19 | CASSIQGAGANVLTF
TRBJ1-2 | TRBV13 | CASSKQTGSYTF
TRBJ1-2 | TRBV19 | CASTTDARQGGVGYTF
TRBJ1-4 | TRBV13 | CASSPRRGTNEKLFF
TRBJ2-7 | TRBV6-5 | CASPGGQGHVNEQYF
TRBJ1-4 | TRBV19 | CASSINGATNEKLFF
TRBJ1-5 | TRBV4-1 | CASSQDGYGDQPQHF